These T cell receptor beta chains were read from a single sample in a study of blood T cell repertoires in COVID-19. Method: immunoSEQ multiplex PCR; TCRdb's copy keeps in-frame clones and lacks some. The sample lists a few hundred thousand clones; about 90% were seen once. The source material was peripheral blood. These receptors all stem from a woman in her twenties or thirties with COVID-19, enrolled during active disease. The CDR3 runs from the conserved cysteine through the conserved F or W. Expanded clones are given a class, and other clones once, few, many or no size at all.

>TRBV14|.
CASSQDSAVRDEQYF
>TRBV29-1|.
CSVETGGSQYF
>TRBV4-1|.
CASSQEWAGARDTQYF
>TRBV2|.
CASSPGTSGNTGELFF
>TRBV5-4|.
CASSPGQVQETQYF
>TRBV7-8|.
CASSLAVGQGRAYEQYF
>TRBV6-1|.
CASSDRDRAGNTIYF
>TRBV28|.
CASSTDRSFGETQYF
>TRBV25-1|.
CASSEKERGREQFF
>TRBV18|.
CASSPLLDTEKLFF
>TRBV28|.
CASSQLAYEQYF
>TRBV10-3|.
CAISAGGGQNQETQYF
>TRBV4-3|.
CASSQLGRGMNTEAFF
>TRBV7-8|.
CASSPDRATGELFF
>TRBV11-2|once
CASSLALGPPTNYGYTF
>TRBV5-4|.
CASSSRDLNSPLHF
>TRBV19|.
CASNWRGAGNQPQHF
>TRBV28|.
CASSVGGGATEAFF
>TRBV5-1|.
CASTQGTGTVNYGYTF
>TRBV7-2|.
CASSSGLDDTQYF
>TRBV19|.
CASSIGGGGKASEQFF
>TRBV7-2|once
CASSLDRGRTSYGYTF
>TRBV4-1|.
CASSQKPRGRGNTIYF
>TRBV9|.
CASSTTGRPLGSGANVLTF
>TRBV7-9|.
CASSRGERALHF
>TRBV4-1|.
CASSLREIEDTQYF
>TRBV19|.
CASSMGQVETQYF
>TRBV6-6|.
CASSRSSSTGLLQYGYTF
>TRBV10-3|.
CAMAGDSAGYTF
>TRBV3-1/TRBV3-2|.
CASSFLSGTGGGYTF
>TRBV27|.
CASSWGQEGTDTQYF
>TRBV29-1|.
CSVGEPKGQAYEQYF
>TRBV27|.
CASSFRTGQGYTF
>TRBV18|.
CASSPTVNYGYTF
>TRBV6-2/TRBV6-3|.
CASSFGRLAGVTGELFF
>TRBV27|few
CASSGGLGNYGYTF
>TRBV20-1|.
CSASSPMSSYEQYF
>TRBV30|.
CAWSRTSGSTGELFF
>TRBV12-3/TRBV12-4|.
CASSATRQNEQFF
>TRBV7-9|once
CASSSEAGGSVETQYF
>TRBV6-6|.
CASSEDRVEQFF
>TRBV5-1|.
CASSLTQGYTEAFF
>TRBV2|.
CASRLVGETQYF
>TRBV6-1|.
CASSEQWTGGSGEQYF
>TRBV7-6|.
CASSPWADRGHYEQYF